These T cell receptor beta chains were read from a single sample in a study of blood T cell repertoires in COVID-19. The repertoire was sequenced with immunoSEQ multiplex PCR; TCRdb's copy has only in-frame clones and lacks some. This table holds about 410,000 clones, roughly 89% found once. Material: peripheral blood. The receptors were gathered from a woman younger than 45 with active or convalescent COVID-19. Each CDR3 is given with its conserved first and last residue. The order of the fields is J gene, V gene, clone size, CDR3 protein. Size values are once, few and many counts, or a class for expanded clones, and some rows have none.

j_gene: TRBJ1-5
v_gene: TRBV5-6
abundance: -
CDR3aa: CASSLMQGLQPQHF

j_gene: TRBJ2-7
v_gene: TRBV7-9
abundance: -
CDR3aa: CASSLGDSASYEQYF

j_gene: TRBJ2-7
v_gene: TRBV30
abundance: -
CDR3aa: CAWRGLAGDEQYF

j_gene: TRBJ1-2
v_gene: TRBV15
abundance: -
CDR3aa: CATSRDGQPGYTF

j_gene: TRBJ1-6
v_gene: TRBV19
abundance: -
CDR3aa: CASRATGNSPLHF

j_gene: TRBJ2-1
v_gene: TRBV18
abundance: -
CDR3aa: CASSPLLAGGRDEQFF

j_gene: TRBJ1-6
v_gene: TRBV5-1
abundance: -
CDR3aa: CASSSETGASPLHF

j_gene: TRBJ1-1
v_gene: TRBV18
abundance: -
CDR3aa: CASSPARVGTEAFF

j_gene: TRBJ1-1
v_gene: TRBV6-1
abundance: -
CDR3aa: CASSEYLEVEAFF

j_gene: TRBJ1-1
v_gene: TRBV7-9
abundance: -
CDR3aa: CASSPWDSGRPLAFF

j_gene: TRBJ2-3
v_gene: TRBV27
abundance: -
CDR3aa: CASSLNKREDVDTQYF

j_gene: TRBJ2-4
v_gene: TRBV27
abundance: -
CDR3aa: CASRGGELAKNIQYF

j_gene: TRBJ2-3
v_gene: TRBV10-3
abundance: -
CDR3aa: CAISESERDTQYF

j_gene: TRBJ2-1
v_gene: TRBV10-1
abundance: -
CDR3aa: CASSVTGGRAEQFF

j_gene: TRBJ2-1
v_gene: TRBV5-1
abundance: -
CDR3aa: CASSRSGTSGDNEQFF

j_gene: TRBJ2-2
v_gene: TRBV10-1
abundance: -
CDR3aa: CASSESNWGGANTGELFF

j_gene: TRBJ1-1
v_gene: TRBV5-1
abundance: -
CDR3aa: CASRLGGTANTEAFF

j_gene: TRBJ2-1
v_gene: TRBV7-9
abundance: -
CDR3aa: CASRNRGYEQFF

j_gene: TRBJ1-1
v_gene: TRBV5-1
abundance: -
CDR3aa: CASSLDGQGASEAFF

j_gene: TRBJ1-2
v_gene: TRBV3-1/TRBV3-2
abundance: once
CDR3aa: CASSQRRSGTGTGYTF

j_gene: TRBJ1-1
v_gene: TRBV6-5
abundance: -
CDR3aa: CASGPNRPEAFF

j_gene: TRBJ1-5
v_gene: TRBV10-3
abundance: -
CDR3aa: CAIKPHSNQPQHF

j_gene: TRBJ1-4
v_gene: TRBV7-8
abundance: -
CDR3aa: CASSLWGRGSTNEKLFF

j_gene: TRBJ1-2
v_gene: TRBV19
abundance: -
CDR3aa: CASSIQGPGYGYTF

j_gene: TRBJ1-1
v_gene: TRBV19
abundance: -
CDR3aa: CASSIFAAGGTEAFF

j_gene: TRBJ2-7
v_gene: TRBV6-2/TRBV6-3
abundance: -
CDR3aa: CASSSGQGVLLYEQYF

j_gene: TRBJ1-2
v_gene: TRBV5-1
abundance: -
CDR3aa: CASSPTRDSYGYTF

j_gene: TRBJ1-3
v_gene: TRBV6-4
abundance: -
CDR3aa: CASSDPRRTGERPSGNTIYF

j_gene: TRBJ2-7
v_gene: TRBV2
abundance: -
CDR3aa: CASSATGQGVYEQYF

j_gene: TRBJ2-3
v_gene: TRBV19
abundance: -
CDR3aa: CASGQGAFNTDTQYF

j_gene: TRBJ2-7
v_gene: TRBV4-1
abundance: -
CDR3aa: CASSRHLGLAVYEQYF

j_gene: TRBJ1-1
v_gene: TRBV6-4
abundance: -
CDR3aa: CASSEGRGNTEAFF

j_gene: TRBJ1-4
v_gene: TRBV6-5
abundance: -
CDR3aa: CASSLGQGFTSEKLFF

j_gene: TRBJ1-1
v_gene: TRBV6-6
abundance: -
CDR3aa: CASRGQGDTEAFF

j_gene: TRBJ1-5
v_gene: TRBV7-9
abundance: few
CDR3aa: CASSVTGLSNQPQHF

j_gene: TRBJ2-7
v_gene: TRBV3-1/TRBV3-2
abundance: -
CDR3aa: CASSQVSGGAEEQYF

j_gene: TRBJ2-2
v_gene: TRBV10-3
abundance: -
CDR3aa: CAISGASGSFGELFF

j_gene: TRBJ2-6
v_gene: TRBV9
abundance: -
CDR3aa: CASSVGGTGRISGANVLTF

j_gene: TRBJ1-1
v_gene: TRBV30
abundance: -
CDR3aa: CAWSRGTVSTEAFF

j_gene: TRBJ2-1
v_gene: TRBV5-1
abundance: -
CDR3aa: CASSPDSFYNEQFF

j_gene: TRBJ1-2
v_gene: TRBV5-1
abundance: -
CDR3aa: CASSASGTAGYTF

j_gene: TRBJ2-2
v_gene: TRBV13
abundance: -
CDR3aa: CASSSRWTGNTGELFF

j_gene: TRBJ2-1
v_gene: TRBV7-7
abundance: -
CDR3aa: CASSPGLAAGPTSYNEQFF

j_gene: TRBJ2-3
v_gene: TRBV9
abundance: -
CDR3aa: CASSPGTSVTDTQYF

j_gene: TRBJ2-7
v_gene: TRBV7-8
abundance: few
CDR3aa: CASSFRQGEGEQYF

j_gene: TRBJ2-4
v_gene: TRBV30
abundance: -
CDR3aa: CAWSSGMKNIQYF

j_gene: TRBJ1-2
v_gene: TRBV18
abundance: -
CDR3aa: CASSPSISNYGYTF

j_gene: TRBJ1-5
v_gene: TRBV6-5
abundance: once
CDR3aa: CASSSQGTSNQPQHF

j_gene: TRBJ1-2
v_gene: TRBV6-5
abundance: -
CDR3aa: CASSRGVDGYTF

j_gene: TRBJ2-7
v_gene: TRBV4-1
abundance: -
CDR3aa: CASSQVPGTSGSTYEQYF

j_gene: TRBJ2-7
v_gene: TRBV5-1
abundance: -
CDR3aa: CASSSLAGLQGSYEQYF

j_gene: TRBJ1-4
v_gene: TRBV9
abundance: few
CDR3aa: CASSRTGTDEKLFF

j_gene: TRBJ2-7
v_gene: TRBV10-1
abundance: -
CDR3aa: CASSELTGETYEQYF